This TCR beta chain appears in the sequencing data of a study of identical twins. MiXCR was run by TCRdb on the 5' RACE reads, yielding one entry per CDR3 protein. The sample carries under 500,000 distinct CDR3 sequences, roughly an eighth recorded once. As concerns this clonotype: Antigen unknown.

Study results and limitations: Twins shared beta out-of-frame sequences in excess, but this excess was weaker.

These records were also assigned to another study, of yellow fever vaccine responses in identical twins.

This receptor was taken from a woman between 18 and 29 years old in good health. Sequenced input: CD4+ T cells sorted from blood.

The DNA of the CDR3 is TGTGCCAGCAATGGGATCCCCGACTCTGGGGCCAACGTCCTGACTTTC. Amino acid sequence: CASNGIPDSGANVLTF. J is TRBJ2-6 and V is TRBV2; unclear D gene. CDR1 SNHLY and CDR2 FYNNEI come from the germline V gene. V lost 7 bases and J lost 0, with 13 bases in between. The CDR3 runs to 16 residues. Using reference TRBV2 and TRBJ2-6 for the parts outside the CDR3, the full variable domain is EPEVTQTPSHQVTQMGQEVILRCVPISNHLYFYWYRQILGQKVEFLVSFYNNEISEKSEIFDDQFSVERPDGSNFTLKIRSTKLEDSAMYFCASNGIPDSGANVLTFGAGSRLTVL.